One sample yielded the 9 T cell receptor beta chains listed below, sequenced in a study of blood T cell repertoires in COVID-19. TCRdb's copy holds only in-frame clones and misses some; the assay was immunoSEQ multiplex PCR. This repertoire shows 140,000 to 150,000 clones, approximately 90% found once; its top ten account for about 9.4%. What was sequenced was peripheral blood. The receptors originated from a woman aged 50 to 60 with active or convalescent COVID-19.

This clone was picked up one time. V is TRBV20-1 and J is TRBJ2-7, with TRBD1 matching 8 bases. With V trimmed by 6 bases and J by 6 bases, 4 bases remained unmatched. The CDR3 is 11 residues long. Per the germline V gene, CDR1 is DFQATT and CDR2 is SNEGSKA (reference sequence). CDR3 DNA: TGCAGTGCCCTGACAGGGGCCGAGCAGTACTTC. Translation: CSALTGAEQYF.

The V and J genes are TRBV6-2 or TRBV6-3 and TRBJ2-3; 10 bases are shared with TRBD2. Germline CDR1 is MNHEY and CDR2 is SVGEGT. J gave up 2 bases and V 3 bases, and 11 bases lay outside the gene matches. The length of the CDR3 is 18 residues. CDR3 coding DNA: TGTGCCAGCAGTTATTTTCTAGCGGGGGTAAAGATCACAGATACGCAGTATTTT. This encodes CASSYFLAGVKITDTQYF.

DNA for the CDR3: TGTGCCAGCAGTCCCCTCCAAACGGGGGGGACGTTCTTC. Translating it yields CASSPLQTGGTFF. The rearrangement joins TRBV7-9 to TRBJ2-1, with 8 bases lining up with TRBD2. With V trimmed by 6 bases and J by 15 bases, 13 bases remained unmatched. This CDR3 has 13 residues. From germline, CDR1 is SEHNR and CDR2 FQNEAQ (reference sequence).

This clone was found a few times. This chain joins TRBV7-9 and TRBJ1-1; TRBD1 might be the D (6 bases). Deletions cut 6 bases from V and 2 bases from J, with 10 bases between. Germline V gene data show CDR1 as SEHNR and CDR2 as FQNEAQ (reference sequence). This CDR3 is built from 13 residues. This CDR3 is CASREQGNTEAFF. CDR3 nucleotide sequence: TGTGCCAGCAGGGAACAGGGTAACACTGAAGCTTTCTTT.

J is TRBJ2-7 and V is TRBV10-3; TRBD2 is a possible D gene (6 bases). V lost 4 bases to trimming and J lost 2 bases, with 9 bases between them. This CDR3 region has 13 residues. The germline V gene encodes CDR1 ENHRY and CDR2 SYGVKD. The CDR3 sequence is CAISGGVPYEQYF. The CDR3 DNA reads as TGTGCCATCAGTGGGGGGGTACCCTACGAGCAGTACTTC.

The chain has TRBV27 and TRBJ1-5; 10 positions match TRBD1. Trimming cost V 5 bases and J 0 bases; bases outside gene matches: 7. The CDR3 contains 17 residues. The germline CDR1 and CDR2 sequences are MNHEY and SMNVEV (reference sequence). Written as DNA, the CDR3 is TGTGCCAGCAGTCCTGCGGACAGGGGGATTAGCAATCAGCCCCAGCATTTT. This encodes CASSPADRGISNQPQHF.

This clone was observed a handful of times. The chain has TRBV29-1 and TRBJ1-1; D unresolved. The germline CDR1 and CDR2 sequences are SQVTM and ANQGSEA. The CDR3 is 11 amino acids. The V end was cut by 2 bases, the J end by 6 bases, with 7 bases between. DNA of the CDR3: TGCAGCGTTGAAAGACGGGCTGAAGCTTTCTTT. Translating it yields CSVERRAEAFF.

V usage is TRBV6-5 and J usage is TRBJ1-5; TRBD1 is a possible D gene (6 bases). V lost 6 bases and J lost 6, with 15 bases in between. CDR1 and CDR2 (germline): MNHEY, SVGAGI. CDR3 length: 14 residues. CDR3 DNA: TGTGCCAGCAGCTCCGGACAGAGGGGTCAGCCCCAGCATTTT. This gives the protein CASSSGQRGQPQHF.

This chain links TRBV2 with TRBJ1-5; unclear D gene. The CDR3 sequence is 17 residues long. Germline assignment: CDR1 SNHLY and CDR2 FYNNEI. V was clipped by 2 bases and J by 3 bases, with 17 bases between them. The CDR3 region is CASSENPLGRNNQPQHF. The DNA for the CDR3 is TGTGCCAGCAGTGAAAACCCCCTGGGCAGAAACAATCAGCCCCAGCATTTT.